These T cell receptor beta chains were read from a single sample in a study of CD8+CD57+ T cells in acquired aplastic anemia. TCRdb processed the reads anew with MiXCR; each CDR3 protein has one entry. The table shows approximately 160,000 distinct CDR3 sequences, with 40% to 55% occurring only once. The sample consisted of sorted CD4+, CD8+, or CD8+CD57+ T cells (not recorded which) from PBMCs. These receptors were taken from a human donor with aplastic anemia. The conserved cysteine and the conserved F or W are not part of the CDR3 here. Clone size is stated in some rows and not others, as once, few, many or a class when expanded.

V: TRBV10-3
size: -
J: TRBJ2-5
CDR3: AISASVQETQY

V: TRBV2
size: few
J: TRBJ2-1
CDR3: ASKEEGEQF

V: TRBV7-9
size: many
J: TRBJ1-2
CDR3: ASSPGLGGYT

V: TRBV29-1
size: -
J: TRBJ2-7
CDR3: STSGLSYEQY

V: TRBV15
size: -
J: TRBJ1-2
CDR3: ATSRDLAGRSNHT

V: TRBV12-3/TRBV12-4
size: -
J: TRBJ1-1
CDR3: ASSSAGENTEAF

V: TRBV20-1
size: -
J: TRBJ2-7
CDR3: SAFDYEQY

V: TRBV12-3/TRBV12-4
size: few
J: TRBJ1-1
CDR3: SSSRVSGLTEAF

V: TRBV12-3/TRBV12-4
size: -
J: TRBJ1-2
CDR3: ASAGTGSYGYT

V: TRBV11-1
size: -
J: TRBJ1-1
CDR3: ASSLAGTGLNTEAF

V: TRBV14
size: -
J: TRBJ1-2
CDR3: ASSQEYSNYGYT

V: TRBV25-1
size: -
J: TRBJ1-1
CDR3: ASSDYTDYTEAF

V: TRBV12-3/TRBV12-4
size: -
J: TRBJ2-2
CDR3: ASTRNTGELF

V: TRBV24-1
size: -
J: TRBJ2-1
CDR3: ASSSYRERYNEQF

V: TRBV30
size: many
J: TRBJ1-1
CDR3: AWSGCTEAF

V: TRBV6-1
size: -
J: TRBJ1-5
CDR3: ASSLGQGRGPSQPQH

V: TRBV7-9
size: many
J: TRBJ2-1
CDR3: ASSLGQPYNEQF

V: TRBV19
size: -
J: TRBJ2-7
CDR3: ASSIDTGTGGYEQY

V: TRBV2
size: -
J: TRBJ1-3
CDR3: ASSEPATGAGNTIY

V: TRBV10-3
size: many
J: TRBJ1-5
CDR3: AASEDSFPNQPQH

V: TRBV2
size: -
J: TRBJ1-2
CDR3: ASSTRQGDYGYT

V: TRBV25-1
size: once
J: TRBJ2-3
CDR3: ASGVTGTDTQY

V: TRBV4-2
size: many
J: TRBJ2-3
CDR3: ASSQDFGTQY

V: TRBV29-1
size: few
J: TRBJ1-1
CDR3: SVEGEGSDTEAF

V: TRBV11-1
size: -
J: TRBJ1-1
CDR3: ASSLGQLNTEVF

V: TRBV10-2
size: -
J: TRBJ2-1
CDR3: AGSPTRSLRNNEQF

V: TRBV15
size: -
J: TRBJ1-5
CDR3: ATSRDRGYQPQH

V: TRBV11-1
size: -
J: TRBJ2-1
CDR3: ASSGTGTGYNNEQF

V: TRBV20-1
size: many
J: TRBJ2-1
CDR3: SAGSGTSGNNEQF

V: TRBV4-3
size: -
J: TRBJ1-2
CDR3: ASSQDRQINYGYT

V: TRBV9
size: -
J: TRBJ1-1
CDR3: ASSYLHQNTEAF

V: TRBV7-7
size: -
J: TRBJ2-3
CDR3: ASSPGTSVITDTQY

V: TRBV25-1
size: few
J: TRBJ1-4
CDR3: ASTTGPGRNEKLF

V: TRBV29-1
size: -
J: TRBJ2-5
CDR3: SVVTGGYSHSGETQY

V: TRBV4-2
size: -
J: TRBJ2-1
CDR3: ASSQGTSGHNEQF

V: TRBV7-9
size: many
J: TRBJ1-1
CDR3: ASSLEPNTEAF

V: TRBV3-1
size: many
J: TRBJ1-3
CDR3: ASSPQSSGNTIY

V: TRBV20-1
size: -
J: TRBJ2-7
CDR3: SAEDRVFTYEQY

V: TRBV25-1
size: -
J: TRBJ1-2
CDR3: ASSDRDNWAYGYT

V: TRBV19
size: many
J: TRBJ1-5
CDR3: ASSIGHPYQPQH

V: TRBV25-1
size: once
J: TRBJ2-1
CDR3: ASSEFVGYDEQF

V: TRBV10-3
size: once
J: TRBJ2-2
CDR3: AISPQGADAGELF

V: TRBV7-8
size: -
J: TRBJ2-3
CDR3: ASSQVQASDTQY